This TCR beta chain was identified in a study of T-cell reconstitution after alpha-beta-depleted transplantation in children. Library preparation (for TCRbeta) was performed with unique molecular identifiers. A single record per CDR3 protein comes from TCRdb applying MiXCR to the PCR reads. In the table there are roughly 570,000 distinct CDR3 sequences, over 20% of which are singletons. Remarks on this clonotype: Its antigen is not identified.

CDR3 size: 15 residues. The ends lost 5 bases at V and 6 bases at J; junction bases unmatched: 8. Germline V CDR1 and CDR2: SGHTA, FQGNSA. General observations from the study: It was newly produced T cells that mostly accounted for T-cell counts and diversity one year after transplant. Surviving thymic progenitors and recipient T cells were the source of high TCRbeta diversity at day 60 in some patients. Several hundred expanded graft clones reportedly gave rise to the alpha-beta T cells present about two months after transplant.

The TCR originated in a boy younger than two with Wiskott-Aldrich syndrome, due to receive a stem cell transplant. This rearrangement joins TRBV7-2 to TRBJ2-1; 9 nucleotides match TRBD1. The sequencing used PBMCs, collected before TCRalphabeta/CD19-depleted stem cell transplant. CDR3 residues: CASSPPGTGINEQFF. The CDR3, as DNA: TGTGCCAGCAGCCCTCCAGGGACAGGGATCAATGAGCAGTTCTTC.